These 3 T cell receptor beta chains were sequenced from one sample in a study of blood T cell repertoires in COVID-19. The protocol was immunoSEQ multiplex PCR, while the TCRdb copy is restricted to in-frame clones and leaves out a portion. Here the sample spans roughly 230,000 clones, around four fifths being singletons. The material sequenced was peripheral blood. Source of these receptors: a man aged 35 to 55 with active or convalescent COVID-19.

The chain joins TRBV19 to TRBJ1-2, with 8 bases identical to TRBD1. The CDR3 runs to 16 residues. The ends lost 4 bases at V and 7 bases at J; junction bases unmatched: 14. The germline gives CDR1 LNHDA, CDR2 SQIVND (reference sequence). The CDR3 DNA sequence: TGTGCCAGTAGTACTCCGGGACAGGCGACCCGGGGTGGCTACACCTTC. Residues: CASSTPGQATRGGYTF. Full variable domain (outside the CDR3, taken from reference TRBV19 and TRBJ1-2): DGGITQSPKYLFRKEGQNVTLSCEQNLNHDAMYWYRQDPGQGLRLIYYSQIVNDFQKGDIAEGYSVSREKKESFPLTVTSAQKNPTAFYLCASSTPGQATRGGYTFGSGTRLTVV.

This clone was recorded once. J is TRBJ1-3 and V is TRBV6-5, with 7 bases identical to TRBD1. Trimming cost V 0 bases and J 0 bases; bases outside gene matches: 2. The V gene's germline CDR1 is MNHEY and CDR2 SVGAGI. The CDR3 sequence is 16 residues long. The CDR3 coding sequence is TGTGCCAGCAGTTACTCGAGGGACAGCTCTGGAAACACCATATATTTT. It codes for CASSYSRDSSGNTIYF.

V and J are TRBV2 and TRBJ1-6; D may be TRBD1 (5 bases). Trimming removed 3 bases from V and 4 bases from J, with 13 bases in between. Germline V gives CDR1 SNHLY, CDR2 FYNNEI. This CDR3 region has 16 residues. CDR3 sequence reads: CASSESGQIYNSPLHF. For the CDR3, the DNA is TGTGCCAGCAGTGAGTCAGGACAAATATATAATTCACCCCTCCACTTT.